Listed below are T cell receptor beta chains from one sample, sequenced in a study of blood T cells in healthy people across ages. TCRdb processed the 5' RACE reads anew with MiXCR; each CDR3 protein has one entry. Among 600,000 to 850,000 distinct CDR3 sequences listed, 20% to 25% were seen once. The same data also contributed to another study, on T cells of mothers and their children.

Sample: blood. The receptors stem from a boy aged 5-17 years in good health. CDR3s include the opening cysteine and the closing phenylalanine or tryptophan. The order of the fields is V gene, J gene, D gene, clone size, CDR3 protein, CDR3 DNA. D genes are given only for firm matches. For some rows the clone size is stated as once, few or many, or as a class when expanded; others skip it.

>TRBV5-1|TRBJ2-5|.|once
CASSLEGGLVKETQYF
TGCGCCAGCAGCTTAGAAGGGGGACTGGTGAAAGAGACCCAGTACTTC
>TRBV20-1|TRBJ1-4|.|.
CSARDPGGGPRLFF
TGCAGTGCTAGAGATCCGGGGGGCGGGCCCAGGCTGTTTTTT
>TRBV3-1|TRBJ2-3|TRBD2|.
CASSHAIAGVTDTQYF
TGTGCCAGCAGCCATGCGATAGCGGGAGTCACAGATACGCAGTATTTT
>TRBV20-1|TRBJ2-7|TRBD1|.
CSAAWDSSYEQYF
TGCAGTGCCGCCTGGGACAGCTCCTACGAGCAGTACTTC
>TRBV19|TRBJ1-5|.|few
CASSTRRNSNQPQHF
TGTGCCAGTAGTACTCGACGGAACAGCAATCAGCCCCAGCATTTT
>TRBV7-9|TRBJ2-7|.|.
CASSPLGTEHYEQYF
TGTGCCAGCAGCCCTCTGGGGACGGAACACTACGAGCAGTACTTC
>TRBV9|TRBJ2-7|.|.
CASSARDGHYEQYF
TGTGCCAGCAGCGCCCGGGACGGTCACTACGAGCAGTACTTC
>TRBV29-1|TRBJ1-2|.|.
CSVGENRYTF
TGCAGCGTTGGGGAAAACAGGTACACCTTC
>TRBV5-6|TRBJ1-1|.|few
CASSPLLAASEAFF
TGCGCCAGCAGCCCACTCCTCGCGGCCTCTGAAGCTTTCTTT
>TRBV7-2|TRBJ1-2|TRBD1|.
CASSSAGGVGYGYTF
TGTGCCAGCAGCTCAGCAGGGGGCGTCGGCTATGGCTACACCTTC
>TRBV20-1|TRBJ2-5|TRBD1|.
CSASTGGGGQETQYF
TGCAGTGCTTCCACAGGGGGCGGGGGTCAAGAGACCCAGTACTTC
>TRBV6-2/TRBV6-3|TRBJ1-6|TRBD1|few
CASSPRDRGDSPLHF
TGTGCCAGCAGCCCCCGGGACAGGGGTGATTCACCCCTCCACTTT